This TCR beta chain was identified during a study of beta chain features in type 1 diabetes. General study results and limits: Researchers report that Type 1 diabetes patients had moderately but significantly shorter TCRB CDR3s across all four CD4+ subsets.

Trimming stripped 2 bases from V and 4 bases from J, with 6 bases between. CDR3 length equals 14 residues. The V gene's germline CDR1 is SNHLY and CDR2 FYNNEI. Every isolated RNA sample was fully reverse transcribed, so sequencing captured expressed TCRB transcripts. Data came from immunoSEQ multiplex PCR; TCRdb stores just in-frame clones and leaves some out. The sample contains about 260,000 clones, approximately 25% of which appear only once. This clone was observed a few times. The target antigen is unknown. Each of the CD4+ naive, central memory, regulatory and stem cell-like memory populations was sorted via CD45RO/CCR7/CD25/CD127/CD95/CD27.

The source is a woman aged 25 to 45 with type 1 diabetes. The chain is built from TRBV2 and TRBJ2-6; D unresolved. What was sequenced was naive CD4+ T cells from blood. Written as DNA, the CDR3 is TGTGCCAGCAGTGAAAGTCAGGGGGCCAACGTCCTGACTTTC. It translates to CASSESQGANVLTF.